The 9 T cell receptor beta chains listed next were all sequenced from one sample in a study of cytomegalovirus exposure and HLA in healthy donors. It was with 60 Vbeta and 13 Jbeta primers that the PCR ran. Some clones are missing from TCRdb's copy, which holds only in-frame ones; the method was immunoSEQ multiplex PCR. The profile shows about 88,000 clones, 85% to 90% of them singletons. Material: PBMCs. These receptors came from a man aged 18 to 30 in good health and CMV-seronegative.

The rearrangement uses TRBV5-1 and TRBJ2-7; D is possibly TRBD1 (5 bases). The CDR3 length is 13 residues. CDR1 and CDR2 from the germline V gene are SGHRS and YFSETQ. Trimming shortened V by 4 bases and J by 6 bases, and 14 bases separated the two germline ends. The chain's CDR3 is CASSRSGSGEQYF. The CDR3, as DNA: TGCGCCAGCAGCCGGTCAGGGTCGGGCGAGCAGTACTTC.

The chain recombines TRBV4-1 with TRBJ2-2; tentative D call: TRBD1 (6 bases). Germline V gives CDR1 MGHRA, CDR2 YSYEKL. This CDR3 is 18 amino acids long. V gave up 4 bases and J gave up 0 bases, with 18 bases separating them. The CDR3 region is CASSRSETGVANTGELFF. In nucleotides, the CDR3 is TGCGCCAGCAGCCGGTCCGAGACAGGCGTAGCGAACACCGGGGAGCTGTTTTTT.

This clone occurred a few times. V gene TRBV2 combines with J gene TRBJ1-2, with 9 bases aligning to TRBD1. The V gene's germline CDR1 is SNHLY and CDR2 FYNNEI. V lost 6 bases to trimming and J lost 2 bases; unmatched junction nucleotides: 7. The CDR3 consists of 15 residues. This chain's CDR3 is CASSAGTGSNYGYTF. The DNA of the CDR3 is TGTGCCAGCAGCGCCGGGACAGGGTCAAACTATGGCTACACCTTC.

The rearrangement joins TRBV28 to TRBJ1-2; 9 bases align to TRBD1. This CDR3 is 13 amino acids long. The V segment lost 6 bases and the J segment 4 bases; nucleotides outside the gene matches: 3. Germline CDR1 is MDHEN and CDR2 is SYDVKM. The DNA for the CDR3 is TGTGCCAGCAGGACAGGGGGAGGCTATGGCTACACCTTC. Its protein product is CASRTGGGYGYTF.

V is TRBV28 and J is TRBJ2-1; a possible D gene is TRBD2 (5 bases). The CDR3 covers 13 residues. Trimming shortened V by 1 base and J by 9 bases, and 10 bases separated the two germline ends. Germline assignment: CDR1 MDHEN and CDR2 SYDVKM. The CDR3 DNA follows: TGTGCCAGCAGTTTATCGGGGTCCGGTGAGCAGTTCTTC. It specifies CASSLSGSGEQFF.

The chain is built from TRBV27 and TRBJ2-3; 11 bases agree with TRBD2. Germline V lookup: CDR1 MNHEY, CDR2 SMNVEV (reference sequence). Trimming took 3 bases from V and 6 from J; bases not matched to a gene: 11. The CDR3 covers 17 residues. For the CDR3, the DNA is TGTGCCAGCAGTTTGGTAGGGACTAGCGGCCCTTGGGATACGCAGTATTTT. It yields the protein CASSLVGTSGPWDTQYF.

The chain recombines TRBV7-2 with TRBJ2-1; 8 bases are a match to TRBD2. The trim removed 5 bases at V and 9 bases at J, leaving 3 bases unmatched. This CDR3 is 12 amino acids long. The V gene's germline CDR1 is SGHTA and CDR2 FQGNSA. CDR3 nucleotides: TGTGCCAGCAGCCCGGGGGGGGCTGAGCAGTTCTTC. This codes for CASSPGGAEQFF.

This clone was observed a handful of times. The rearrangement uses TRBV11-2 and TRBJ1-4; D is unresolved. Between the trimmed V and J ends, which lost 4 bases and 11 bases, there was a span of 8 bases. Germline lookup yields CDR1 SGHAT and CDR2 FQNNGV. The CDR3 sequence is 11 residues long. The CDR3 loop is CASSSGPKLFF. The CDR3 coding sequence is TGTGCCAGCAGCTCTGGGCCCAAACTGTTTTTT.

The chain links TRBV4-1 to TRBJ1-2; D is ambiguous. Trimming cost V 3 bases and J 3 bases, with 14 bases left between them. The CDR3 is 15 residues long. The germline gives CDR1 MGHRA, CDR2 YSYEKL. The CDR3 sequence: CASSHIHSPHYGYTF. The CDR3 nucleotides read TGCGCCAGCAGCCATATACATTCCCCCCACTATGGCTACACCTTC.